This passage covers 25 T cell receptor beta chains from one sample sequenced in a study of blood T cells in healthy people across ages (dated by TCRdb to about 2015). The library was made by 5' RACE. Sequencing used an Illumina HiSeq 2500. A second PCR of roughly 6 to 11 cycles was run with a J-beta primer mix and a sample-barcoded 5' primer. The public sequencing data were trimmed at Q25 with fastp and processed into clonotypes with MiXCR by TCRdb, which kept only in-frame beta chains. Entries are consolidated by CDR3 protein sequence, retaining the most common genes and DNA. This sample has more than 1 million distinct CDR3 sequences in its table, and under 45% of those were observed once. Clones ranked in the top ten supply around 18% of the sample. The sequenced material came from blood. Receptors originate from a woman in her sixties in good health.

Only a few counts were recorded for this clonotype. The chain uses TRBV6-5 and TRBJ1-2; 9 bases map to TRBD1. CDR3 length: 14 residues. Germline trimming cut 2 bases from V and 8 bases from J; bases unmatched to any gene: 6. CDR1 and CDR2 from the germline V gene are MNHEY and SVGAGI. In DNA form, the CDR3 reads TGTGCCAGCAGTTACGCCGGGACAGGGAGGGGCTACACCTTC. Protein: CASSYAGTGRGYTF.

This clonotype was seen a handful of times. The rearrangement links TRBV6-5 to TRBJ1-2; perhaps TRBD1 as D (5 bases). The V gene lost 2 bases and the J gene lost 8 bases, with 15 bases spanning the gap. Germline loops: CDR1 MNHEY, CDR2 SVGAGI. This CDR3 contains 14 residues. In nucleotides, the CDR3 is TGTGCCAGCAGTTACGAGAGGGGTGCGTGGGGCTACACCTTC. It yields the protein CASSYERGAWGYTF.

The V gene is TRBV28, the J gene TRBJ2-1; 15 nucleotides line up with TRBD2. The germline CDR1 and CDR2 sequences are MDHEN and SYDVKM. This CDR3 contains 16 residues. V lost 6 bases to trimming and J lost 5 bases; unmatched junction nucleotides: 5. CDR3 region: CASSPGLAGGDNEQFF. CDR3 bases: TGTGCCAGCAGCCCCGGACTAGCGGGGGGGGACAATGAGCAGTTCTTC.

This clonotype was seen only a few times. This chain connects TRBV4-1 to TRBJ2-6; a possible D gene is TRBD1 (5 bases). The germline gives CDR1 MGHRA, CDR2 YSYEKL. The CDR3 is 18 residues long. Trimming took 6 bases from V and 0 from J, leaving 18 bases between them. The CDR3 nucleotides read TGCGCCAGCAGTACCTTTTCAGGGATCGTCTCTGGGGCCAACGTCCTGACTTTC. Translation gives CASSTFSGIVSGANVLTF.

V gene TRBV5-1 combines with J gene TRBJ1-6; a weak D match, TRBD1 (5 bases). Trimming removed 2 bases at V and 10 bases at J, with 10 bases between. CDR3 size: 13 residues. Germline CDR1 and CDR2: SGHRS and YFSETQ. The CDR3 protein is CASSFDSASPLHF. In nucleotides, the CDR3 is TGCGCCAGCAGCTTCGACAGCGCATCACCCCTCCACTTT.

The V and J genes are TRBV7-8 and TRBJ2-3, with 7 bases fitting TRBD2. V was clipped by 3 bases and J by 4 bases; unmatched bases: 4. Looked up from germline, CDR1 is SGHVS and CDR2 is FQNEAQ. This CDR3 comprises 14 residues. The CDR3 bases are TGTGCCAGCAGCTTTGTCGGGAGGCCAGATACGCAGTATTTT. The encoded protein is CASSFVGRPDTQYF.

In its sample, this clonotype was seen a few times. The rearrangement uses TRBV7-9 and TRBJ2-7; TRBD1 is a possible D gene (6 bases). V lost 5 bases to trimming and J lost 5 bases, with 13 bases between them. Germline-derived CDR1 and CDR2 are SEHNR and FQNEAQ (reference sequence). The CDR3 spans 13 residues. The CDR3 nucleotides read TGTGCCAGCAGCAAAGACAGGAACCACGAGCAGTACTTC. This encodes CASSKDRNHEQYF.

This clonotype has just a few counts. The chain couples TRBV27 to TRBJ2-1; the D gene is possibly TRBD2 (6 bases). The CDR3 has 17 residues. CDR1 is MNHEY, CDR2 SMNVEV, per germline (reference sequence). V was trimmed by 1 base and J by 3 bases, leaving 16 bases between them. CDR3 DNA: TGTGCCAGCAGTTTATTTGGGAGGAGAGAATACTACAATGAGCAGTTCTTC. This codes for CASSLFGRREYYNEQFF.

The chain joins TRBV7-6 to TRBJ2-4, with TRBD1 as a possible D gene (6 bases). The tail of the sequence fits TRBJ2-7 better, so the J call may be wrong. CDR1 SGHVS and CDR2 FNYEAQ come from the germline V gene. The CDR3 has 12 amino acids. This chain's CDR3 is CASSHDRYEQYF. The DNA for the CDR3 is TGTGCCAGCAGTCATGACAGGTACGAGCAGTACTTC.

As regards this clonotype: It may be a read error: a sequence one base away is much more abundant. The V gene is TRBV7-8, the J gene TRBJ2-3; 7 bases are shared with TRBD1. The CDR3 has 14 amino acids. The V and J ends lost 5 bases and 6 bases, in that order; junction bases with no gene match: 8. CDR1 and CDR2 (germline): SGHVS, FQNEAQ. The CDR3, as DNA: TGTGCCAGCAGCGTGGAAGACAGGGCGGATACGCAGTATTTT. This codes for CASSVEDRADTQYF. Complete variable domain (other parts from reference TRBV7-8 and TRBJ2-3): GAGVSQSPRYKVAKRGQDVALRCDPISGHVSLFWYQQALGQGPEFLTYFQNEAQLDKSGLPSDRFFAERPEGSVSTLKIQRTQQEDSAVYLCASSVEDRADTQYFGPGTRLTVL.

This clonotype appeared a single time. The chain recombines TRBV5-1 with TRBJ2-7, with TRBD2 identical over 16 bases. Germline V gene lookup returns CDR1 SGHRS and CDR2 YFSETQ. This CDR3 is 17 amino acids long. The V gene end was trimmed by 4 bases and the J gene end by 0 bases; junction bases not matched to a gene: 4. The CDR3 DNA is TGCGCCAGCAGCCCGGGACTAGCGGGAGGGGACTCCTACGAGCAGTACTTC. Translation: CASSPGLAGGDSYEQYF. The full variable domain, its missing parts supplied by reference TRBV5-1 and TRBJ2-7, is KAGVTQTPRYLIKTRGQQVTLSCSPISGHRSVSWYQQTPGQGLQFLFEYFSETQRNKGNFPGRFSGRQFSNSRSEMNVSTLELGDSALYLCASSPGLAGGDSYEQYFGPGTRLTVT.

The rearrangement links TRBV27 to TRBJ1-1; the match to TRBD1 covers 7 bases. This CDR3 spans 15 amino acids. The germline gives CDR1 MNHEY, CDR2 SMNVEV (reference sequence). V was pared by 0 bases and J by 1 base, with 2 bases of the junction left unmatched. The CDR3 bases are TGTGCCAGCAGTTTATCGGCAGGGGGGAACACTGAAGCTTTCTTT. Amino acids: CASSLSAGGNTEAFF.

This clonotype was seen a few times. The rearrangement links TRBV9 to TRBJ2-7; a weak D match, TRBD2 (5 bases). This CDR3 contains 13 residues. V was cut by 1 base and J by 5 bases, with 10 bases left in between. Germline values: CDR1 SGDLS, CDR2 YYNGEE. In nucleotides, the CDR3 is TGTGCCAGCAGCGTAAGTCCGAGGGACGAGCAGTACTTC. This gives the protein CASSVSPRDEQYF. The full variable domain, in which reference TRBV9 and TRBJ2-7 provide the parts outside the CDR3, is DSGVTQTPKHLITATGQRVTLRCSPRSGDLSVYWYQQSLDQGLQFLIQYYNGEERAKGNILERFSAQQFPDLHSELNLSSLELGDSALYFCASSVSPRDEQYFGPGTRLTVT.

The count of this clonotype is one. V and J are TRBV20-1 and TRBJ2-3, with a weak D call TRBD2 (6 bases). The CDR3 covers 14 residues. V shed 7 bases and J shed 0 bases, with 14 bases lying between them. CDR1 DFQATT and CDR2 SNEGSKA come from the germline V gene (reference sequence). The CDR3 DNA is TGCAGTGGCTTGGTGCGGGATAGCACAGATACGCAGTATTTT. Translation gives CSGLVRDSTDTQYF.

The chain is built from TRBV15 and TRBJ2-5, with TRBD1 identical over 9 bases. Germline V CDR1 and CDR2: LNHNV, YYDKDF (reference sequence). The CDR3 sequence is 14 residues long. The V gene end was trimmed by 6 bases and the J gene end by 6 bases; junction bases not matched to a gene: 8. The CDR3 bases are TGTGCCACCAGAGAAACAGGGGGCCTAAAGACCCAGTACTTC. Amino acid sequence: CATRETGGLKTQYF. The whole variable domain, remainder taken from reference TRBV15 and TRBJ2-5, is DAMVIQNPRYQVTQFGKPVTLSCSQTLNHNVMYWYQQKSSQAPKLLFHYYDKDFNNEADTPDNFQSRRPNTSFCFLDIRSPGLGDTAMYLCATRETGGLKTQYFGPGTRLLVL.

Concerning this clonotype itself: Its ends do not fully match the called genes, so a read error is possible. The chain links TRBV20-1 to TRBJ1-5; 8 nucleotides match TRBD1. This CDR3 has 12 amino acids. Germline-derived CDR1 and CDR2 are DFQATT and SNEGSKA (reference sequence). Here the CDR3 reads CSARTGVQPRHF. Written as DNA, the CDR3 is TGCAGTGCTAGGACAGGGGTCCAGCCCCGGCATTTT.

The chain couples TRBV12-3 or TRBV12-4 to TRBJ2-1, with D possibly matching TRBD1 (8 bases). V was pared by 4 bases and J by 1 base, with 23 bases between. The length of the CDR3 is 19 residues. The CDR3 loop reads CASSSTQGEGEGSYNEQFF. The CDR3 DNA reads as TGTGCCAGCAGTTCCACACAGGGGGAGGGGGAGGGTTCCTACAATGAGCAGTTCTTC.

The V call is TRBV6-1, the J call TRBJ2-1; D perhaps matches TRBD1 (6 bases). The CDR3 extends over 15 amino acids. CDR1 and CDR2 (germline): MNHNS, SASEGT. V was trimmed by 3 bases and J by 0 bases, leaving 9 bases between them. The CDR3 protein is CASSEQGSSYNEQFF. DNA of the CDR3: TGTGCCAGCAGTGAGCAGGGGAGCTCCTACAATGAGCAGTTCTTC.

This clonotype occurred a few times. This chain connects TRBV28 to TRBJ2-7; D is ambiguous. Trimming removed 4 bases at V and 2 bases at J, with 24 bases between. CDR1 is MDHEN, CDR2 SYDVKM, per germline. The CDR3 runs 18 residues. The CDR3 region is CASSSRIRRSYRAYEQYF. In nucleotides, the CDR3 is TGTGCCAGCAGTTCCCGAATACGGCGGAGCTACCGAGCCTACGAGCAGTACTTC.

V gene TRBV6-2 or TRBV6-3 combines with J gene TRBJ2-3; 14 bases are a match to TRBD2. The germline gives CDR1 MNHEY, CDR2 SVGEGT. V gave up 5 bases and J gave up 2 bases; unmatched junction bases: 18. This CDR3 region has 21 residues. Written as DNA, the CDR3 is TGTGCCAGCAGTACCGGGACTAGCGGGAGCGGTTGGACTTACTACACAGATACGCAGTATTTT. Protein product: CASSTGTSGSGWTYYTDTQYF.

The rearrangement uses TRBV11-2 and TRBJ2-1; no reliable D call. There are 15 residues in the CDR3. Trimming took off 0 bases at V and 4 bases at J, with 10 bases between the two ends. In germline, CDR1 is SGHAT, CDR2 FQNNGV. CDR3 in amino acids: CASSLDPLGYNEQFF. In nucleotides, the CDR3 is TGTGCCAGCAGCTTAGATCCCCTGGGTTACAATGAGCAGTTCTTC.

The V and J genes are TRBV20-1 and TRBJ2-5, with TRBD2 matching 9 bases. CDR1 is DFQATT, CDR2 SNEGSKA, per germline (reference sequence). The CDR3 spans 14 residues. Trimming removed 2 bases from V and 5 bases from J; junction bases left unmatched: 6. CDR3 nucleotide sequence: TGCAGTGCTAGACTAGCGGGATGGGAGGAGACCCAGTACTTC. Residues: CSARLAGWEETQYF.

There are a few counts of this clonotype. This chain uses TRBV18 with TRBJ2-3; D might be TRBD1 (6 bases). This CDR3 region has 15 residues. Germline CDR1 reads KGHSH; CDR2 reads LQKENI. V lost 3 bases, J lost 4 bases, and 14 bases lay in between. The CDR3, as DNA: TGTGCCAGCTCACCTGCAGGGGTGAGCGCAGATACGCAGTATTTT. Protein product: CASSPAGVSADTQYF. Using reference TRBV18 and TRBJ2-3 for the parts outside the CDR3, the full variable domain is NAGVMQNPRHLVRRRGQEARLRCSPMKGHSHVYWYRQLPEEGLKFMVYLQKENIIDESGMPKERFSAEFPKEGPSILRIQQVVRGDSAAYFCASSPAGVSADTQYFGPGTRLTVL.

The rearrangement uses TRBV28 and TRBJ1-2; TRBD1 might be the D (5 bases). The ends were cut back, 3 bases at V and 3 bases at J, with 8 bases in the middle. This CDR3 has 13 residues. Germline V gene data show CDR1 as MDHEN and CDR2 as SYDVKM. CDR3 coding DNA: TGTGCCAGCAGTTTTCGGGACTACTATGGCTACACCTTC. Protein: CASSFRDYYGYTF.

The rearrangement uses TRBV6-2 or TRBV6-3 and TRBJ2-3; maybe TRBD2 (5 bases). Germline V gives CDR1 MNHEY, CDR2 SVGEGT. The CDR3 loop spans 15 amino acids. The V end lost 11 bases, the J end lost 4 bases, and 22 bases lay between the germline ends. In nucleotides, the CDR3 is TGTGCCGCGAGAAGGGAGTTCCTTTCGTCAGATACGCAGTATTTT. This gives the protein CAARREFLSSDTQYF.